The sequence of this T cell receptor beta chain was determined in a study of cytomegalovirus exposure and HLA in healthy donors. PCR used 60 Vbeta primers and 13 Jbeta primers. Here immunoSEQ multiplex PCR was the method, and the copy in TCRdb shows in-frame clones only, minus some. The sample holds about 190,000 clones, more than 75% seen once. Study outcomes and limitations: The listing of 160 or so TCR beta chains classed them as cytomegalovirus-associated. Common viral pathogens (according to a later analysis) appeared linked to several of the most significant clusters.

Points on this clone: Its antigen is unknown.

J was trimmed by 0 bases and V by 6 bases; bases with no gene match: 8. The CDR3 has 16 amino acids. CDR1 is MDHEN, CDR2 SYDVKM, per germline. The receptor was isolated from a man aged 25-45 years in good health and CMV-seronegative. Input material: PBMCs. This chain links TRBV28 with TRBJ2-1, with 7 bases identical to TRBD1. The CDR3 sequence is CASRSGGMSSYNEQFF. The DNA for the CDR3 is TGTGCCAGCAGATCAGGGGGTATGAGCTCCTACAATGAGCAGTTCTTC.